In this sample, the clone carrying this T cell receptor beta chain turned up many times. The antigen is undetermined. The entry originates in a study of T cells in Graves' hyperthyroidism and ophthalmopathy. Study background: Pretreatment peripheral blood was obtained at initial diagnosis.

Study-wide findings and caveats: Through a model of 13 V-J features, ophthalmopathy was separated from stable hyperthyroidism. Most expanded thyroid clonotypes above 0.001 recurred in blood.

Amplification yielded TCR beta CDR3 regions, with RNA transcripts as the source. The HTBI primer set drove a first-round RT-PCR of the TCR CDR3. TCRdb re-called the multiplex PCR reads through MiXCR, storing one row per CDR3 protein. The data contain approximately 520,000 distinct CDR3 sequences, around a quarter of them seen just once; the ten biggest clones take up over 9%. The CDR3 extends over 16 amino acids. Per germline, CDR1 LNHDA and CDR2 SQIVND (reference sequence). The V end was cut by 5 bases, the J end by 0 bases, with 16 bases between. Sequencing was done on a sample of blood. The TCR was taken from a woman in her thirties with Graves' ophthalmopathy. This chain uses TRBV19 with TRBJ1-2, with D maybe TRBD1 (5 bases). The DNA for the CDR3 is TGTGCCAGTAGTGGGGGTTTCACGACCGCTAACTATGGCTACACCTTC. Its translation: CASSGGFTTANYGYTF.